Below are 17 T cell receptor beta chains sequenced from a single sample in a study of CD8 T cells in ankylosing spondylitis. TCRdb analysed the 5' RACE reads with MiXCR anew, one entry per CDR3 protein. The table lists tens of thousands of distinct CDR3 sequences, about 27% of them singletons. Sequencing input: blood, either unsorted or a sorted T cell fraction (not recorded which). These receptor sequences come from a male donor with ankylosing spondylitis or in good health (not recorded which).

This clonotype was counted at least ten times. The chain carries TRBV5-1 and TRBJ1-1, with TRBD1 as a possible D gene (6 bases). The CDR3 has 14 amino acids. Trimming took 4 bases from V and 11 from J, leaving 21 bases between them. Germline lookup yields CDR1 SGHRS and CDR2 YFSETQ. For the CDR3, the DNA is TGCGCCAGCAGCCCCAACAGGGAAACTCGTGGGGCTTTCTTT. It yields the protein CASSPNRETRGAFF.

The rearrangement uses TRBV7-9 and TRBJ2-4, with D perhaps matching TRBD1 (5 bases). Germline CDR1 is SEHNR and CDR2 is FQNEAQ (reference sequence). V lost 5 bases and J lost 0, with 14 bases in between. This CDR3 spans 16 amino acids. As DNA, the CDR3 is TGTGCCAGCAGCACTGACAGTGAACTAGCCAAAAACATTCAGTACTTC. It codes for CASSTDSELAKNIQYF.

In nucleotides, the CDR3 is TGCGCCAGCAGCTTGGGTGTTTCCGAGCAGTACGTC. Translated: CASSLGVSEQYV. This chain connects TRBV5-1 to TRBJ2-7; D ambiguous. The length of the CDR3 is 12 residues. V gave up 0 bases and J gave up 6 bases, with 7 bases separating them. CDR1 is SGHRS and CDR2 is YFSETQ in the germline V gene.

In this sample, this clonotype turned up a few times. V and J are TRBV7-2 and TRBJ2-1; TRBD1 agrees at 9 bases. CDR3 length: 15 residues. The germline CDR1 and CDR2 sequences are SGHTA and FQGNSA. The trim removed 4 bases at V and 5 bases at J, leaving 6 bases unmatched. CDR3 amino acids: CASSSDRGKNNEQFF. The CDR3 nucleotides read TGTGCCAGCAGCTCGGACAGGGGTAAGAACAATGAGCAGTTCTTC.

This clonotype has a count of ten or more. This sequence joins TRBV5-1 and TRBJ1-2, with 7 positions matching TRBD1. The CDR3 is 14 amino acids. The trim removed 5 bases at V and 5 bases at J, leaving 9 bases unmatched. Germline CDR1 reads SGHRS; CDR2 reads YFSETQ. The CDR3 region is CASSSQGQGYGYTF. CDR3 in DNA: TGCGCCAGCAGTTCACAGGGGCAGGGGTATGGCTACACCTTC.

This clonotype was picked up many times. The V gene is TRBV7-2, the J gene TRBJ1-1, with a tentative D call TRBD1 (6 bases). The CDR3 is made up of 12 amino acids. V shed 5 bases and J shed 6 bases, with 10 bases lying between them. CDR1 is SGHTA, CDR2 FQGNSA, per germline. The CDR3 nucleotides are TGTGCCAGCAGCCCGGGGGGCGCTGAAGCTTTCTTT. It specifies CASSPGGAEAFF.

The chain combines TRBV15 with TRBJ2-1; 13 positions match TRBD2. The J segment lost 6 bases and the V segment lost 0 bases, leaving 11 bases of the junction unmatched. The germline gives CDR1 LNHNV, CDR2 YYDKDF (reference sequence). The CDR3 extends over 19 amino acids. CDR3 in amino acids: CATSRDHPLLAGGGNEQFF. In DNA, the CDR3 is TGTGCCACCAGCAGAGATCATCCCCTACTAGCGGGAGGGGGCAATGAGCAGTTCTTC.

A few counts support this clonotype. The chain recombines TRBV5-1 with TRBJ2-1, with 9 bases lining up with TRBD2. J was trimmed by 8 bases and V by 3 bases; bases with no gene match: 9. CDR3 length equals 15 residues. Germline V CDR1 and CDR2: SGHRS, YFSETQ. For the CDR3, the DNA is TGCGCCAGCAGCTGGGTAGCGGGGGAGGGCTATGAGCAGTTCTTC. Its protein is CASSWVAGEGYEQFF.

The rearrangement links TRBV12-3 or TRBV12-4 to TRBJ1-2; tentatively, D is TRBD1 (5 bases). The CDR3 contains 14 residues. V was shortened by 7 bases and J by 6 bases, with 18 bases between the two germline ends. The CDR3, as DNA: TGTGCCAGCACCCTATTCACCCCGGGGCATGGCTACACCTTC. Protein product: CASTLFTPGHGYTF.

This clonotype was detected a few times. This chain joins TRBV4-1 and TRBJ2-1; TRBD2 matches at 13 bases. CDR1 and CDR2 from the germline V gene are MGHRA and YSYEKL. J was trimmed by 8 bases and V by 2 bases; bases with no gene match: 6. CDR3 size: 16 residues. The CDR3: CASSQSGTSGIYEQFF. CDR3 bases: TGCGCCAGCAGCCAATCCGGGACTAGCGGGATCTATGAGCAGTTCTTC.

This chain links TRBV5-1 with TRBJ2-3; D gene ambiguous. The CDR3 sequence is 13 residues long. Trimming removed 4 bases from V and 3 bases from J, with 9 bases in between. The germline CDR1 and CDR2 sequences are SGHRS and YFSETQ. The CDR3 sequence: CASSLPRTDTQYF. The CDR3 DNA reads TGCGCCAGCAGCCTACCCAGGACAGATACGCAGTATTTT.

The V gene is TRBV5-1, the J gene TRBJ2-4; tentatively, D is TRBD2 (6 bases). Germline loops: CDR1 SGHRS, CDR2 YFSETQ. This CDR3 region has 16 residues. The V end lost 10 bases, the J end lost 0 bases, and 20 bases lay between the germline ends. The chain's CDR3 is CALTWRGGQAKNIQYF. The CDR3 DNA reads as TGCGCCCTAACCTGGAGGGGCGGACAAGCCAAAAACATTCAGTACTTC.

CDR3 loop: CASSQGDGGPGSDTQYF. CDR3 bases: TGTGCCAGCAGCCAAGGGGATGGGGGCCCAGGGTCAGATACGCAGTATTTT. The chain is built from TRBV4-2 and TRBJ2-3; D might be TRBD1 (6 bases). CDR1 is LGHNA, CDR2 YNFKEQ, per germline. CDR3 size: 17 residues. Trimming stripped 1 base from V and 4 bases from J, with 18 bases between.

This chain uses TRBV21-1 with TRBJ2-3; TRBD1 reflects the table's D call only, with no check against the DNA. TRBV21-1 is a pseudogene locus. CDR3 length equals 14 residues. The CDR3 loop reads CASSNRQALDTQYF. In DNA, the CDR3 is TGTGCCAGCAGCAATAGACAGGCCTTGGATACGCAGTATTTT.

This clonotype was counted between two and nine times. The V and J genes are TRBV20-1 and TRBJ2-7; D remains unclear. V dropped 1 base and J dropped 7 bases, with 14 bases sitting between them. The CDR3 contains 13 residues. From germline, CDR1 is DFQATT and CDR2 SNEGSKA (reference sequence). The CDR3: CSARGVWPEEQYF. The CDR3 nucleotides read TGCAGTGCTAGAGGTGTTTGGCCGGAAGAGCAGTACTTC.

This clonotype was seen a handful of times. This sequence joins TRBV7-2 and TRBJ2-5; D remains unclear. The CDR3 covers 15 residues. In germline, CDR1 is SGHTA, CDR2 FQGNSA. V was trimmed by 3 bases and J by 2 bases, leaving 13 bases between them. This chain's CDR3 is CASSFAVISQETQYF. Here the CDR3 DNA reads TGTGCCAGCAGCTTCGCGGTGATCTCTCAAGAGACCCAGTACTTC.

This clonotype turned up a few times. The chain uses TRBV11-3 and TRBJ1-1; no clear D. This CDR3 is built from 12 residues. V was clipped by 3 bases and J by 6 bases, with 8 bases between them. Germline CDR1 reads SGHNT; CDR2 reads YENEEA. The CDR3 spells CASSFRRAEAFF. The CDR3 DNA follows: TGTGCCAGCAGCTTCCGGAGGGCTGAAGCTTTCTTT.